One and the same sample provided the 19 T cell receptor beta chains below, sequenced in a study of coeliac disease. This table comes from immunoSEQ multiplex PCR, and its TCRdb copy is limited to in-frame clones, with some not included. The data show a few thousand clones, around 52% seen once. Sequencing was carried out using intraepithelial lymphocytes from the gut. These receptors came from a man aged 55 to 69 with celiac disease on a gluten-free diet.

The V and J genes are TRBV2 and TRBJ2-1; D not certain. Germline V gene data show CDR1 as SNHLY and CDR2 as FYNNEI. This CDR3 spans 15 amino acids. V lost 0 bases, J lost 5 bases, and 11 bases lay in between. The CDR3 reads CASSEARIRNNEQFF. Written as DNA, the CDR3 is TGTGCCAGCAGTGAAGCGAGGATTAGAAACAATGAGCAGTTCTTC.

CDR3 sequence reads: CAWSRLEGRIYEQYF. The CDR3 DNA reads as TGTGCCTGGAGTCGACTAGAAGGAAGAATATACGAGCAGTACTTC. V and J are TRBV30 and TRBJ2-7, with a tentative D call TRBD2 (6 bases). CDR1 GTSNPN and CDR2 SVGIG come from the germline V gene (reference sequence). Trimming removed 2 bases from V and 4 bases from J, with 18 bases in between. This CDR3 contains 15 residues. The full variable domain, with the rest looked up from reference TRBV30 and TRBJ2-7, is SQTIHQWPATLVQPVGSPLSLECTVEGTSNPNLYWYRQAAGRGLQLLFYSVGIGQISSEVPQNLSASRPQDRQFILSSKKLLLSDSGFYLCAWSRLEGRIYEQYFGPGTRLTVT.

The chain has TRBV6-5 and TRBJ2-7; the D is unclear. This CDR3 comprises 13 residues. Germline assignment: CDR1 MNHEY and CDR2 SVGAGI. Trimming stripped 6 bases from V and 3 bases from J, with 12 bases between. Here the CDR3 DNA reads TGTGCCAGCAGCTCCGCAGGTTTCTACGAGCAGTACTTC. Its translation is CASSSAGFYEQYF.

J is TRBJ2-1 and V is TRBV5-4; 8 positions match TRBD2. The V and J ends lost 1 base and 9 bases, in that order; junction bases with no gene match: 3. CDR1 and CDR2 from the germline V gene are SGHNT and YYREEE (reference sequence). CDR3 size: 13 residues. The CDR3 DNA reads as TGTGCCAGCAGCTTGTACGGGAGGGCTGAGCAGTTCTTC. Its translation: CASSLYGRAEQFF.

This clone was detected a few times. The junction shows a germline mismatch at one end, possibly a read error. The chain joins TRBV5-6 to TRBJ2-3; possibly TRBD1 or TRBD2 for D (7 bases each). The CDR3 extends over 15 amino acids. Germline V gene sequence: CDR1 SGHDT, CDR2 YYEEEE. The DNA of the CDR3 is TGTGCCAGCAGATTGGGAGGGGGCAGGGCAGATACGCAGTATTTT. Protein product: CASRLGGGRADTQYF.

The rearrangement uses TRBV2 and TRBJ2-7; 7 bases agree with TRBD1. The germline CDR1 and CDR2 sequences are SNHLY and FYNNEI. CDR3 length: 11 amino acids. Trimming cost V 10 bases and J 6 bases; bases outside gene matches: 6. The CDR3 DNA reads TGTGCCACCAGACAGGGAGCCGAGCAGTACTTC. It translates to CATRQGAEQYF. Together with reference TRBV2 and TRBJ2-7, the CDR3 gives the full variable domain: EPEVTQTPSHQVTQMGQEVILRCVPISNHLYFYWYRQILGQKVEFLVSFYNNEISEKSEIFDDQFSVERPDGSNFTLKIRSTKLEDSAMYFCATRQGAEQYFGPGTRLTVT.

The chain carries TRBV7-2 and TRBJ2-7; 10 nucleotides agree with TRBD2. The germline V gene has CDR1 SGHTA and CDR2 FQGNSA. The CDR3 spans 15 residues. After removal of 1 base from V and 4 bases from J, the junction contained 4 bases not matched to a gene. CDR3 residues: CASSLDTSGVYEQYF. The CDR3 DNA reads as TGTGCCAGCAGCTTAGACACTAGCGGGGTTTACGAGCAGTACTTC.

The sample holds a few counts of this clone. V usage is TRBV6-5 and J usage is TRBJ1-1, with a possible D match to TRBD1 (5 bases). Germline CDR1 reads MNHEY; CDR2 reads SVGAGI. The CDR3 spans 14 residues. The germline V and J ends were trimmed by 4 bases and 4 bases, with 13 bases remaining between them. The CDR3 protein is CASSSSGGGTEAFF. In DNA form, the CDR3 reads TGTGCCAGCAGTTCCTCGGGGGGGGGCACTGAAGCTTTCTTT.

This clone has a handful of counts. The chain recombines TRBV9 with TRBJ2-7, with 9 bases aligning to TRBD2. This CDR3 comprises 16 residues. Germline V gives CDR1 SGDLS, CDR2 YYNGEE. The V segment lost 4 bases and the J segment 6 bases; nucleotides outside the gene matches: 14. CDR3 coding DNA: TGTGCCAGCAGCTCTCCCGCGGGGGGGGACTCCATCGAGCAGTACTTC. Its translation: CASSSPAGGDSIEQYF.

The chain links TRBV18 to TRBJ2-5; D may be TRBD1 (5 bases). The CDR3 contains 15 residues. V lost 2 bases and J lost 2, with 12 bases in between. From germline, CDR1 is KGHSH and CDR2 LQKENI. CDR3 in amino acids: CASSPYPTAQETQYF. For the CDR3, the DNA is TGTGCCAGCTCACCATACCCGACAGCACAAGAGACCCAGTACTTC. The entire variable domain, with the rest obtained from reference TRBV18 and TRBJ2-5, is as follows: NAGVMQNPRHLVRRRGQEARLRCSPMKGHSHVYWYRQLPEEGLKFMVYLQKENIIDESGMPKERFSAEFPKEGPSILRIQQVVRGDSAAYFCASSPYPTAQETQYFGPGTRLLVL.

This clone was observed a handful of times. The junction does not match germline at one end; this may be a read error. The chain couples TRBV11-2 to TRBJ2-1; 7 bases match TRBD2. CDR1 SGHAT and CDR2 FQNNGV come from the germline V gene. The CDR3 has 16 residues. The CDR3 here is CASSLERGYSYNEQFF. Here the CDR3 DNA reads TGTGCCAGCAGCCTAGAGCGGGGTTACTCCTACAATGAGCAGTTCTTC.

This chain links TRBV29-1 with TRBJ1-1; 7 positions match TRBD1. With V trimmed by 6 bases and J by 4 bases, 2 bases remained unmatched. Germline CDR1 and CDR2: SQVTM and ANQGSEA. The CDR3 has 11 residues. CDR3 loop: CSVRQGTEAFF. CDR3 nucleotides: TGCAGCGTGAGACAGGGCACTGAAGCTTTCTTT.

This clone was observed a handful of times. This sequence joins TRBV7-3 and TRBJ2-3; 7 positions match TRBD1. The length of the CDR3 is 14 residues. The V gene's germline CDR1 is SGHTA and CDR2 FQGTGA. V lost 1 base and J lost 3; bases outside the gene matches: 1. The CDR3 DNA reads TGTGCCAGCAGCTTAAAGGGGGCAACAGATACGCAGTATTTT. Translation gives CASSLKGATDTQYF.

This clone occurred once. The CDR3 is CASSLDFAYEQYF. In nucleotides, the CDR3 is TGCGCCAGCAGCTTGGATTTTGCGTACGAGCAGTACTTC. The genes are TRBV5-1 and TRBJ2-7; D is uncertain. V lost 0 bases to trimming and J lost 4 bases, with 8 bases between them. The CDR3 has 13 amino acids. Germline loops: CDR1 SGHRS, CDR2 YFSETQ. The whole variable domain, remainder taken from reference TRBV5-1 and TRBJ2-7, is KAGVTQTPRYLIKTRGQQVTLSCSPISGHRSVSWYQQTPGQGLQFLFEYFSETQRNKGNFPGRFSGRQFSNSRSEMNVSTLELGDSALYLCASSLDFAYEQYFGPGTRLTVT.

This clone is judged large (0.1 to 1%). V and J are TRBV6-6 and TRBJ1-5, with D possibly being TRBD1 (5 bases). This CDR3 region has 15 residues. V lost 6 bases and J 5 bases, leaving 17 bases between the germline ends. The germline CDR1 and CDR2 sequences are MNHNY and SVGAGI (reference sequence). CDR3 loop: CASSLGRQGHQPQHF. For the CDR3, the DNA is TGTGCCAGCAGCCTAGGGAGGCAGGGCCATCAGCCCCAGCATTTT.

V and J are TRBV19 and TRBJ1-1; 7 bases align to TRBD1. The CDR3 totals 16 residues. V was clipped by 5 bases and J by 4 bases; unmatched bases: 13. Germline V CDR1 and CDR2: LNHDA, SQIVND (reference sequence). The CDR3, as DNA: TGTGCCAGTAGTGCCTCGACAGGGAAATTTAGCACTGAAGCTTTCTTT. Protein: CASSASTGKFSTEAFF.

The gene calls are TRBV11-2 and TRBJ2-1; 10 bases fit TRBD1. The CDR3 is made up of 15 amino acids. J lost 6 bases, V lost 5 bases, and 7 bases had no gene match. Per germline, CDR1 SGHAT and CDR2 FQNNGV. The CDR3 protein is CASSPWDRGSNEQFF. The CDR3 DNA reads as TGTGCCAGCAGCCCCTGGGACAGGGGCTCCAATGAGCAGTTCTTC.

This rearrangement joins TRBV4-3 to TRBJ2-2; 8 bases align to TRBD1. CDR3 length: 15 amino acids. V shed 2 bases and J 5 bases; nucleotides not matched to a gene: 4. CDR1 is LGHNA and CDR2 is YSLEER in the germline V gene. CDR3 sequence reads: CASSQWQGATGELFF. The DNA for the CDR3 is TGCGCCAGCAGCCAATGGCAGGGGGCAACCGGGGAGCTGTTTTTT.

This clone was seen more than once but under ten times. The chain joins TRBV4-1 to TRBJ2-1; TRBD2 aligns across 13 bases. There are 16 residues in the CDR3. V trimming: 6 bases; J trimming: 5 bases; junction bases outside the gene matches: 7. CDR1 and CDR2 (germline): MGHRA, YSYEKL. CDR3 coding DNA: TGCGCCAGCAGTTATACCGGGACTAGCGGGAACAATGAGCAGTTCTTC. Its translation: CASSYTGTSGNNEQFF.